The 20 T cell receptor beta chains reported below all come from one sample, sequenced in a study of human T cells and chemical hapten exposure. Regarding time point: patch test 3, about 24 weeks after DPC sensitization. Treatment described: therapeutic diphenylcyclopropenone sensitization with weekly scalp DPC. TCRdb re-called the RACE reads with MiXCR, one entry per CDR3 protein. The sample records roughly 89,000 distinct CDR3 sequences, roughly 11% being singletons. Sequenced material: whole blood, taken in connection with sensitization to the hapten diphenylcyclopropenone (DPC). The source of these receptors is a woman aged 30 to 39 with alopecia areata. Some clones in this sample may be carry-over from other donors' samples.

Note on this clonotype: A read error may explain this, as a much larger clone is one base away. Because it lacks the conserved phenylalanine or tryptophan at the end, this CDR3 is likely a read error. This chain joins TRBV7-3 and TRBJ1-1; D uncertain. CDR3 length: 13 amino acids. Germline CDR1 SGHTA, CDR2 FQGTGA. V was clipped by 5 bases and J by 3 bases, with 10 bases between them. The DNA for the CDR3 is TGTGCCAGCAGCCGAAGGACGGACACTGAAGCTTTCTCT. This translates into CASSRRTDTEAFS.

This clonotype was found many times. The chain recombines TRBV28 with TRBJ2-7, with D possibly being TRBD1 (6 bases). V lost 5 bases, J lost 6 bases, and 14 bases lay in between. Looked up from germline, CDR1 is MDHEN and CDR2 is SYDVKM. CDR3 length equals 13 residues. The CDR3 coding sequence is TGTGCCAGCAGTCCTTACCAGGGGATCGAGCAGTACTTC. This codes for CASSPYQGIEQYF. The entire variable domain, with the rest obtained from reference TRBV28 and TRBJ2-7, is as follows: DVKVTQSSRYLVKRTGEKVFLECVQDMDHENMFWYRQDPGLGLRLIYFSYDVKMKEKGDIPEGYSVSREKKERFSLILESASTNQTSMYLCASSPYQGIEQYFGPGTRLTVT.

This clonotype was detected many times. V and J are TRBV25-1 and TRBJ1-5, with 8 bases matching TRBD1. The J segment lost 3 bases and the V segment lost 4 bases, leaving 2 bases of the junction unmatched. This CDR3 is built from 14 residues. Germline values: CDR1 MGHDK, CDR2 SYGVNS. The chain's CDR3 is CASSGTGNNQPQHF. The CDR3, as DNA: TGTGCCAGCAGTGGGACAGGGAACAATCAGCCCCAGCATTTT.

The chain combines TRBV4-1 with TRBJ2-7, with D perhaps matching TRBD2 (5 bases). The ends were cut back, 4 bases at V and 2 bases at J, with 15 bases in the middle. This CDR3 spans 15 amino acids. CDR1 is MGHRA, CDR2 YSYEKL, per germline. The CDR3, as DNA: TGCGCCAGCAGCCGGTTAATGGTCGGGACCTACGAGCAGTACTTC. Its translation is CASSRLMVGTYEQYF.

This clonotype was detected ten times or more. The chain employs TRBV3-1 and TRBJ2-1; D not resolved. V gave up 3 bases and J gave up 8 bases, with 8 bases separating them. The length of the CDR3 is 12 residues. Germline CDR1 reads LGHDT; CDR2 reads YNNKEL (reference sequence). CDR3 DNA: TGTGCCAGCAGCCACGATCCCGATGAGCAGTTCTTC. Protein sequence: CASSHDPDEQFF.

In this sample, this clonotype turned up many times. The chain is built from TRBV18 and TRBJ1-2; D is ambiguous. CDR3 length: 14 amino acids. Germline-derived CDR1 and CDR2 are KGHSH and LQKENI. The V end was cut by 2 bases, the J end by 2 bases, with 9 bases between. Written as DNA, the CDR3 is TGTGCCAGCTCACCAAACAGAGACAACTATGGCTACACCTTC. It yields the protein CASSPNRDNYGYTF.

This clonotype appeared many times. The chain carries TRBV6-5 and TRBJ1-1, with D possibly being TRBD1 (5 bases). Germline CDR1 reads MNHEY; CDR2 reads SVGAGI. CDR3 length equals 14 residues. V shed 2 bases and J shed 1 base, with 8 bases lying between them. This chain's CDR3 is CASSYGQGNTEAFF. The CDR3 bases are TGTGCCAGCAGTTACGGTCAGGGGAACACTGAAGCTTTCTTT.

This clonotype has only a few counts. The rearrangement links TRBV18 to TRBJ1-1; no clear D gene. The CDR3 totals 13 residues. V lost 0 bases and J lost 5, with 7 bases in between. The germline gives CDR1 KGHSH, CDR2 LQKENI. CDR3 DNA: TGTGCCAGCTCACCACCGAAAGTGACTGAAGCTTTCTTT. This sequence encodes CASSPPKVTEAFF.

This clonotype was detected ten times or more. The CDR3 coding sequence is TGTGCCAGCGGGGTCCCCGGGGCAGAAGAGCAGTTCTTC. The encoded protein is CASGVPGAEEQFF. The chain employs TRBV28 and TRBJ2-1; D is possibly TRBD1 or TRBD2 (5 bases each). V gave up 8 bases and J gave up 10 bases, with 18 bases separating them. The CDR3 is 13 residues long. CDR1 and CDR2 (germline): MDHEN, SYDVKM.

This clonotype was observed a single time. V is TRBV19 and J is TRBJ1-5; D is undetermined. V was shortened by 5 bases and J by 5 bases, with 10 bases between the two germline ends. Germline V gene data show CDR1 as LNHDA and CDR2 as SQIVND (reference sequence). The CDR3 is 13 amino acids. This chain's CDR3 is CASSATRDQPQHF. For the CDR3, the DNA is TGTGCCAGTAGTGCGACCCGCGATCAGCCCCAGCATTTT.

The V call is TRBV11-2, the J call TRBJ2-1, with TRBD2 identical over 8 bases. Germline V gene data show CDR1 as SGHAT and CDR2 as FQNNGV. This CDR3 has 15 amino acids. Trimming took 5 bases from V and 0 from J; bases not matched to a gene: 3. CDR3 loop: CASSVAGSSYNEQFF. The CDR3 nucleotides are TGTGCCAGCAGCGTAGCGGGGAGCTCCTACAATGAGCAGTTCTTC.

With respect to this clonotype: Just one base apart from a much larger clone, this may be a read error. V and J are TRBV29-1 and TRBJ2-1; TRBD1 might be the D (6 bases). Germline V gene sequence: CDR1 SQVTM, CDR2 ANQGSEA. The V gene lost 3 bases and the J gene lost 5 bases, with 17 bases spanning the gap. This CDR3 region has 15 residues. CDR3 sequence reads: CSVDSPQGTHNEQFF. The CDR3 DNA reads TGCAGCGTTGACTCCCCCCAGGGGACGCACAATGAGCAGTTCTTC.

This clonotype showed up just a few times. This chain links TRBV19 with TRBJ1-5; D possibly corresponds to TRBD1 (6 bases). V was cut by 4 bases and J by 9 bases, with 16 bases left in between. In germline, CDR1 is LNHDA, CDR2 SQIVND (reference sequence). The CDR3 totals 14 residues. CDR3 DNA sequence: TGTGCCAGTAGTACCCTGGACAGAACACTGCCCCAGCATTTT. It specifies CASSTLDRTLPQHF. The full variable domain, rest sourced from reference TRBV19 and TRBJ1-5, is DGGITQSPKYLFRKEGQNVTLSCEQNLNHDAMYWYRQDPGQGLRLIYYSQIVNDFQKGDIAEGYSVSREKKESFPLTVTSAQKNPTAFYLCASSTLDRTLPQHFGDGTRLSIL.

There are many counts of this clonotype. The chain combines TRBV5-4 with TRBJ2-1, with 10 bases fitting TRBD2. Germline V CDR1 and CDR2: SGHNT, YYREEE (reference sequence). J lost 4 bases, V lost 0 bases, and 4 bases had no gene match. The CDR3 sequence is 16 residues long. The CDR3 DNA reads as TGTGCCAGCAGCTTGGGTAGCGGGAGGCGATACAATGAGCAGTTCTTC. It is translated as CASSLGSGRRYNEQFF. Full variable domain (missing parts from reference TRBV5-4 and TRBJ2-1): ETGVTQSPTHLIKTRGQQVTLRCSSQSGHNTVSWYQQALGQGPQFIFQYYREEENGRGNFPPRFSGLQFPNYSSELNVNALELDDSALYLCASSLGSGRRYNEQFFGPGTRLTVL.

This clonotype was counted ten times or more. The chain couples TRBV2 to TRBJ1-5; D is ambiguous. There are 15 residues in the CDR3. Trimming cost V 1 base and J 7 bases, with 14 bases left between them. Germline CDR1 and CDR2: SNHLY and FYNNEI. The CDR3 loop is CASSEVGTSRQPQHF. The CDR3 DNA sequence: TGTGCCAGCAGTGAAGTTGGCACCAGCCGCCAGCCCCAGCATTTT. Full variable domain (outside the CDR3, taken from reference TRBV2 and TRBJ1-5): EPEVTQTPSHQVTQMGQEVILRCVPISNHLYFYWYRQILGQKVEFLVSFYNNEISEKSEIFDDQFSVERPDGSNFTLKIRSTKLEDSAMYFCASSEVGTSRQPQHFGDGTRLSIL.

There are a few counts of this clonotype. The V call is TRBV10-3, the J call TRBJ1-6; D is possibly TRBD1 (5 bases). The CDR3 covers 14 residues. V dropped 2 bases and J dropped 10 bases, with 12 bases sitting between them. From germline, CDR1 is ENHRY and CDR2 SYGVKD. The CDR3 loop is CAISEPGSESPLHF. The CDR3 DNA sequence: TGTGCCATCAGTGAGCCAGGGAGCGAATCACCCCTCCACTTT.

The genes are TRBV19 and TRBJ1-2, with 7 bases aligning to TRBD1. The CDR3 totals 14 residues. After removal of 5 bases from V and 8 bases from J, the junction contained 11 bases not matched to a gene. Germline loops: CDR1 LNHDA, CDR2 SQIVND (reference sequence). The CDR3, as DNA: TGTGCCAGTAGTTCAATGACAGGGACTCAAGGCTACACCTTC. Translating gives CASSSMTGTQGYTF.

This clonotype was seen repeatedly, ten times or more. The chain joins TRBV4-3 to TRBJ2-6; D gene unclear. Germline V gene data show CDR1 as LGHNA and CDR2 as YSLEER. V was trimmed by 1 base and J by 2 bases, leaving 3 bases between them. The CDR3 covers 14 residues. DNA for the CDR3: TGCGCCAGCAGCCAAGCGACTGGGGCCAACGTCCTGACTTTC. Amino acids: CASSQATGANVLTF.

This clonotype was observed many times. The chain has TRBV5-1 and TRBJ1-6; D call uncertain. Trimming pared 0 bases from V and 8 bases from J, leaving 15 bases between. This CDR3 is built from 16 residues. Germline V lookup: CDR1 SGHRS, CDR2 YFSETQ. CDR3 nucleotide sequence: TGCGCCAGCAGCTTGGCCGGAAGGACTCGGGATTCACCCCTCCACTTT. Its protein is CASSLAGRTRDSPLHF.

The chain links TRBV5-1 to TRBJ2-6; D remains ambiguous. From germline, CDR1 is SGHRS and CDR2 YFSETQ. The V end lost 4 bases, the J end lost 0 bases, and 11 bases lay between the germline ends. The CDR3 consists of 16 residues. The DNA for the CDR3 is TGCGCCAGCAGCCTATCGAAGACCTCTGGGGCCAACGTCCTGACTTTC. Protein: CASSLSKTSGANVLTF.